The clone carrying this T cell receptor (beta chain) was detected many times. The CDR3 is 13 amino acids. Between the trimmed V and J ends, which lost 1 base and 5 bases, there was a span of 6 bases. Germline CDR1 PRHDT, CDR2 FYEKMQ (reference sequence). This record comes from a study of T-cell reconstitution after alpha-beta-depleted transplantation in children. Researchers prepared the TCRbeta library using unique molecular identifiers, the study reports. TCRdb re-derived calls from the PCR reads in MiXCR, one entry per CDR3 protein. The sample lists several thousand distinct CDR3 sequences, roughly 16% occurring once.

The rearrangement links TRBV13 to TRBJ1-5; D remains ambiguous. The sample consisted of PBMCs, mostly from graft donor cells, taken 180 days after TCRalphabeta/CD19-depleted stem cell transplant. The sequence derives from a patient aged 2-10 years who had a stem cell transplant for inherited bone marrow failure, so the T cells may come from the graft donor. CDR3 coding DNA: TGTGCCAGCAGCTTAGATAGGGATCAGCCCCAGCATTTT. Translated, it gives CASSLDRDQPQHF.